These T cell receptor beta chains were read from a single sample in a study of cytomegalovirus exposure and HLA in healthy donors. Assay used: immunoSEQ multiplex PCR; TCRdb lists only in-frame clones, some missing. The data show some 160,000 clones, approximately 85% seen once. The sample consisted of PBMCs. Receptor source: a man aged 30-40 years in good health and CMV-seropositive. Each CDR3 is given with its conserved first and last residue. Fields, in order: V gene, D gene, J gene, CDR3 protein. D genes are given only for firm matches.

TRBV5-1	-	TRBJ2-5	CASSLATAGETQYF
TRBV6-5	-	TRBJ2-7	CASSTGRWEQYF
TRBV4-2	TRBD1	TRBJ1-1	CASSPTGVNTEAFF
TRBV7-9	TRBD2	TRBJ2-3	CSSSLTSGALDTQYF
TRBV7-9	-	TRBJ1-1	CASSPRQNRPRNTEAFF
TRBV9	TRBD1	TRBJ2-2	CASSGRSPGQGAGGELFF
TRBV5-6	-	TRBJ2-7	CASSFQEGLYEQYF
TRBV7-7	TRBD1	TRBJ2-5	CASSPGQGGLTQYF
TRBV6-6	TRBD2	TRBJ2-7	CASSNLAGRVYEQYF
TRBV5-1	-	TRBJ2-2	CASSLTTATTNTGELFF
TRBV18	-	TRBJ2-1	CASSPLTSSYNEQFF
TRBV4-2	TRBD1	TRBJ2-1	CASSPGQGGEHEQFF
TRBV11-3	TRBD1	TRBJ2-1	CASSFNRGHEQFF
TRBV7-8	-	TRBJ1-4	CASSLGWRQFEKLFF
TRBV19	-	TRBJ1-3	CASSIPPKSASGNTIYF
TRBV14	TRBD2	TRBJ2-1	CASSLSRTSGPYNEQFF
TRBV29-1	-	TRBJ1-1	CSVVGGLGTEAFF
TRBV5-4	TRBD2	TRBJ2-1	CASSPGLAGGLSSYNEQFF
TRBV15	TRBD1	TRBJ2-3	CAASRGDRPPDTQYF